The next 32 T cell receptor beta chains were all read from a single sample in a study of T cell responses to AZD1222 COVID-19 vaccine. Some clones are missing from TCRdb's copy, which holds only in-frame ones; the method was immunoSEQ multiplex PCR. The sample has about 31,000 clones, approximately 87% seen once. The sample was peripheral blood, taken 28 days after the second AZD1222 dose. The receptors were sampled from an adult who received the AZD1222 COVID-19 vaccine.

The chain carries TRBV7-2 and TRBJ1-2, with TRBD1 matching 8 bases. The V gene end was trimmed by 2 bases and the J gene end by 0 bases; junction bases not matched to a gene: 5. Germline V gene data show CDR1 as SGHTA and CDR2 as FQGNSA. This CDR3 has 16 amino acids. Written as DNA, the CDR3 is TGTGCCAGCAGCTTAAACCCGACAGGGGCTAACTATGGCTACACCTTC. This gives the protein CASSLNPTGANYGYTF.

The CDR3 sequence: CASSSRARESGNQPQHF. The CDR3 DNA follows: TGTGCCAGCAGCTCACGTGCCAGGGAGTCGGGCAATCAGCCCCAGCATTTT. This chain links TRBV7-6 with TRBJ1-5, with D possibly being TRBD1 (5 bases). Trimming took 4 bases from V and 2 from J, leaving 18 bases between them. This CDR3 is 17 amino acids long. CDR1 and CDR2 from the germline V gene are SGHVS and FNYEAQ.

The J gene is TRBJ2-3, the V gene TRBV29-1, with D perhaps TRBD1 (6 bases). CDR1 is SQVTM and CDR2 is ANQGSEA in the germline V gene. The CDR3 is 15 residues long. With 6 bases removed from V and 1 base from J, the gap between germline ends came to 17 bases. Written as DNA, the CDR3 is TGCAGCGTGTCACAGGGTGCGTCTGGCACAGATACGCAGTATTTT. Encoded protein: CSVSQGASGTDTQYF.

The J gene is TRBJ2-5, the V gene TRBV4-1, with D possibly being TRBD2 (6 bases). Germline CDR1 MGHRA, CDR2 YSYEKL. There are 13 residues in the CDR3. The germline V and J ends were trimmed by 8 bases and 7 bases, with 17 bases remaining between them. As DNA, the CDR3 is TGCGCCAGCTCGTTTACAGTGGAGGGGACCCAGTACTTC. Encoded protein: CASSFTVEGTQYF.

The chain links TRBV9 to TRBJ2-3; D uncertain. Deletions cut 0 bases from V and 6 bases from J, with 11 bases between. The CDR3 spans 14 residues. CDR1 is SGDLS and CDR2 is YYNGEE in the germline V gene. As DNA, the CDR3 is TGTGCCAGCAGCGTAGTAGCTTTGGGGGATACGCAGTATTTT. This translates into CASSVVALGDTQYF.

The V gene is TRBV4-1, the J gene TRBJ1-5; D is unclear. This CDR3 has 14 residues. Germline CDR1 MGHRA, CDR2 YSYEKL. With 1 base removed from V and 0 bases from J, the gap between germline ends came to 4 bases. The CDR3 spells CASSQAHSNQPQHF. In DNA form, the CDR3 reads TGCGCCAGCAGCCAAGCGCATAGCAATCAGCCCCAGCATTTT.

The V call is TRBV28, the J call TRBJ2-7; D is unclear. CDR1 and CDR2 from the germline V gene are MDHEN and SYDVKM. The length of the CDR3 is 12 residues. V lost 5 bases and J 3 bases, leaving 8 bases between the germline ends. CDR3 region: CASSPTYYEQYF. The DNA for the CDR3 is TGTGCCAGCAGTCCTACCTACTACGAGCAGTACTTC.

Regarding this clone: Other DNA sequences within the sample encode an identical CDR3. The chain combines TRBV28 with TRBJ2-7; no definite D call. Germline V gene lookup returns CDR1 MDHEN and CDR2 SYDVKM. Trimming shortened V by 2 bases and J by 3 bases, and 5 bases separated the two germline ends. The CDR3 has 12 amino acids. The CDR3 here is CASSLSSYEQYF. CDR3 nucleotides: TGTGCCAGCAGTTTAAGCAGCTACGAGCAGTACTTC.

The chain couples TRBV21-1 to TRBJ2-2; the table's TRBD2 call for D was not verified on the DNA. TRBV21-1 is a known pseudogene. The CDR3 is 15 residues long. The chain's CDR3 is CASRSRTSLSGELFF. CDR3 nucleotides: TGTGCCAGCAGGAGCAGAACTAGCTTGTCCGGGGAGCTGTTTTTT.

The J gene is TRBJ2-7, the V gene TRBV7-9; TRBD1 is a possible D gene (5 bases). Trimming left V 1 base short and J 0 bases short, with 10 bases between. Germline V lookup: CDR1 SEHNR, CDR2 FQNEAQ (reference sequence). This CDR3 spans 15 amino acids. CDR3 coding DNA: TGTGCCAGCAGCTTAGGTGCAGGGCTCTCCTACGAGCAGTACTTC. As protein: CASSLGAGLSYEQYF.

The CDR3 loop reads CASSFGRIPYEQYF. CDR3 coding DNA: TGTGCCAGCAGTTTCGGACGGATACCCTACGAGCAGTACTTC. The chain links TRBV11-2 to TRBJ2-7; D not certain. The V and J ends lost 6 bases and 2 bases respectively, with 14 bases between them. This CDR3 is built from 14 residues. Germline values: CDR1 SGHAT, CDR2 FQNNGV.

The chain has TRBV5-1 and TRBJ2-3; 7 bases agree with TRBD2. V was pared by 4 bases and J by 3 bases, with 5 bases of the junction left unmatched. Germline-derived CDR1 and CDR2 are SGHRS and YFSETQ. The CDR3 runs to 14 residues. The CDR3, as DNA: TGCGCCAGCAGCGGGGGGGAAGCGACAGATACGCAGTATTTT. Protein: CASSGGEATDTQYF. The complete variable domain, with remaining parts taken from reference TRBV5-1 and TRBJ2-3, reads KAGVTQTPRYLIKTRGQQVTLSCSPISGHRSVSWYQQTPGQGLQFLFEYFSETQRNKGNFPGRFSGRQFSNSRSEMNVSTLELGDSALYLCASSGGEATDTQYFGPGTRLTVL.

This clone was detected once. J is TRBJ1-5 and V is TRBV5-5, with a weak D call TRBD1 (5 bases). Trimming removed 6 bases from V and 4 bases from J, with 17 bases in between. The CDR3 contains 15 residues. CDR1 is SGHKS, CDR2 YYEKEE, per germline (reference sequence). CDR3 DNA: TGTGCCAGCACACCGGGGGTAGGGATGAATCAGCCCCAGCATTTT. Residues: CASTPGVGMNQPQHF.

CDR3 DNA sequence: TGTGCCAGCAGCCCCTCCATCGGCAACTATGGCTACACCTTC. Protein sequence: CASSPSIGNYGYTF. The V gene is TRBV5-6, the J gene TRBJ1-2; D is unclear. The CDR3 covers 14 residues. Per the germline V gene, CDR1 is SGHDT and CDR2 is YYEEEE. V was pared by 4 bases and J by 2 bases, with 12 bases between.

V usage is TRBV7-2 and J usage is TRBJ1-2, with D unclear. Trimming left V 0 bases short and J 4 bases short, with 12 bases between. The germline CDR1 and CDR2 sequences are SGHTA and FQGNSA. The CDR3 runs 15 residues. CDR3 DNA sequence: TGTGCCAGCAGCTTAGCAGTTGACGGATTCTATGGCTACACCTTC. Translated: CASSLAVDGFYGYTF.

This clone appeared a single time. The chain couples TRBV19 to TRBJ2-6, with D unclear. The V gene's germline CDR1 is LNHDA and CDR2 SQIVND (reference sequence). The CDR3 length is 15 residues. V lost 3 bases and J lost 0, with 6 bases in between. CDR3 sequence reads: CASSIISSGANVLTF. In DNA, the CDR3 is TGTGCCAGTAGTATTATTAGCTCTGGGGCCAACGTCCTGACTTTC.

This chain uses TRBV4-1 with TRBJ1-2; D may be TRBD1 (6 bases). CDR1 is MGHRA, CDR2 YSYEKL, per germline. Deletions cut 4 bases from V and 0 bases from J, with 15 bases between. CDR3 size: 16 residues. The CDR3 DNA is TGCGCCAGCAGCCCAATGAGAGGGGGGTCTAACTATGGCTACACCTTC. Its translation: CASSPMRGGSNYGYTF.

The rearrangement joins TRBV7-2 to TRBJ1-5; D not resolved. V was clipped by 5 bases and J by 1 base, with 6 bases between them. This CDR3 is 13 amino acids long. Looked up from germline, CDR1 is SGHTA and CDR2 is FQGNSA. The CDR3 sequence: CASSRGSNQPQHF. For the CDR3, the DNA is TGTGCCAGCAGCCGAGGGAGCAATCAGCCCCAGCATTTT.

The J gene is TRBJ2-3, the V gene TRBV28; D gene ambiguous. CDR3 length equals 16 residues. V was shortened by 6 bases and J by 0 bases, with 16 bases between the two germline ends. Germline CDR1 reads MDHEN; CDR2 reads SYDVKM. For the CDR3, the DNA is TGTGCCAGCAGCCTATCGATTTCGTATAGCACAGATACGCAGTATTTT. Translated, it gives CASSLSISYSTDTQYF.

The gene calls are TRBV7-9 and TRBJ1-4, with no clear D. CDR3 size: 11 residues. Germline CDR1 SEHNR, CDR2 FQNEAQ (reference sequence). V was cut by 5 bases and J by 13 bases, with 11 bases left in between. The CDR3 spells CASSSNDGLFF. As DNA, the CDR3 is TGTGCCAGCAGCAGTAATGATGGACTGTTTTTT.

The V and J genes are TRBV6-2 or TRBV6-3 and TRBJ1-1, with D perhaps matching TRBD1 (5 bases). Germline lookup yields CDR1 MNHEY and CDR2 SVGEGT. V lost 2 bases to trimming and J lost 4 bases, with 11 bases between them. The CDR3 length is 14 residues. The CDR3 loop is CASSYPGLGTEAFF. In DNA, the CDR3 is TGTGCCAGCAGTTACCCGGGGCTGGGCACTGAAGCTTTCTTT.

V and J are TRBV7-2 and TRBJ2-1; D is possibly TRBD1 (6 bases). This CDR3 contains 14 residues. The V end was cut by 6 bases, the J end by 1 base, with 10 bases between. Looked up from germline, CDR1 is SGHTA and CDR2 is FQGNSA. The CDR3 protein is CASSPDRSYNEQFF. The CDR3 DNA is TGTGCCAGCAGTCCGGACAGATCCTACAATGAGCAGTTCTTC.

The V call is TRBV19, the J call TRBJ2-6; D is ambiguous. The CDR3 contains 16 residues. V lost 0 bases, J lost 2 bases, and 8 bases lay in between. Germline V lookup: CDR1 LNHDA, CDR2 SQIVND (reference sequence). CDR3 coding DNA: TGTGCCAGTAGTATAGAATACCGGGCTGGGGCCAACGTCCTGACTTTC. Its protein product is CASSIEYRAGANVLTF.

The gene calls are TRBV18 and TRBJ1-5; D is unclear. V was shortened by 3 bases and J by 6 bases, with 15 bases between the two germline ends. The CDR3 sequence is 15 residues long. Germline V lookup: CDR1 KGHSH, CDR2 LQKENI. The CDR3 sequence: CASSPAVGSGQPQHF. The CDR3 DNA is TGTGCCAGCTCACCCGCCGTAGGATCGGGTCAGCCCCAGCATTTT.

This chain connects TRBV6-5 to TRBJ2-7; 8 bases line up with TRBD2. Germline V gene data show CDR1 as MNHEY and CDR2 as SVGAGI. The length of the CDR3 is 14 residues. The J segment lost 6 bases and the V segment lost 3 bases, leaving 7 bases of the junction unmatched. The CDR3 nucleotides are TGTGCCAGCAGTTATGCGGGGGGCTTCTCCGAGCAGTACTTC. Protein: CASSYAGGFSEQYF.

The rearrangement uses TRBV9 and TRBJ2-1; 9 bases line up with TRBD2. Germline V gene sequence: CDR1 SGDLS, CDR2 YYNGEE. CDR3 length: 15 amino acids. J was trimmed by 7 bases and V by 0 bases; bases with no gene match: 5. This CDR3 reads CASSVVSGGINEQFF. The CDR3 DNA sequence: TGTGCCAGCAGCGTAGTGAGCGGGGGGATAAATGAGCAGTTCTTC.

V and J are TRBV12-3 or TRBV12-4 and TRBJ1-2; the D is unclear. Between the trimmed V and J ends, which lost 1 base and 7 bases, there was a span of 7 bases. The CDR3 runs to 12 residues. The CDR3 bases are TGTGCCAGCAGTTTAGTTCGTGGTGGCTACACCTTC. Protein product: CASSLVRGGYTF.

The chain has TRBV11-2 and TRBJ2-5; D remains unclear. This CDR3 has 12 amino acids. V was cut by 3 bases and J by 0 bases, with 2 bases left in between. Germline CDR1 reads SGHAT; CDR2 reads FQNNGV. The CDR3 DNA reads TGTGCCAGCAGCTTGAACCAAGAGACCCAGTACTTC. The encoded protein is CASSLNQETQYF.

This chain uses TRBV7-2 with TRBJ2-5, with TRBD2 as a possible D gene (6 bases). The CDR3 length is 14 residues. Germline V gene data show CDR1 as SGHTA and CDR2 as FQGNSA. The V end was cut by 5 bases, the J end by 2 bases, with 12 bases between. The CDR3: CASSPEAGQETQYF. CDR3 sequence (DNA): TGTGCCAGCAGCCCGGAGGCGGGGCAAGAGACCCAGTACTTC.

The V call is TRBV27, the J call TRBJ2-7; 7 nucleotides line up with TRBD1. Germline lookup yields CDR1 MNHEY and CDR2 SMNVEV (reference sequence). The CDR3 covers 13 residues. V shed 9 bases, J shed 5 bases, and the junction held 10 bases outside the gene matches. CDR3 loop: CASRGTVWDEQYF. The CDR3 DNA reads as TGTGCCAGTCGAGGGACAGTTTGGGACGAGCAGTACTTC.

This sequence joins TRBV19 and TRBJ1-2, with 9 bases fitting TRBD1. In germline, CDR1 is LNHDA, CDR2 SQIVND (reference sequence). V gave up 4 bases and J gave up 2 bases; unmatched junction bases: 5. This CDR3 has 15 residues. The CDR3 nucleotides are TGTGCCAGTAGTACCACCGGGACAGGGAACTATGGCTACACCTTC. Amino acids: CASSTTGTGNYGYTF.

CDR3 bases: TGTGCCAGCAGTGAATACGCCCTCTCCCTAGCCAAAAACATTCAGTACTTC. Its translation is CASSEYALSLAKNIQYF. The J gene is TRBJ2-4, the V gene TRBV6-1; D remains ambiguous. The CDR3 has 17 residues. Between the trimmed V and J ends, which lost 2 bases and 0 bases, there was a span of 14 bases. Per germline, CDR1 MNHNS and CDR2 SASEGT.